This section outlines one T cell receptor (beta chain) sequence together with its context. Its antigen specificity is not known. Per-base qualities were not stored, and no clone one base away is much larger. Synthetic TCR analog templates were spiked into each PCR so that absolute template abundance could be estimated from read counts. The immunoSEQ assay was used to amplify TCRbeta CDR3 regions from genomic DNA with bias-controlled V and J gene primers. Rearranged TCRbeta segments were sequenced at approximately 20X coverage. The study's own analysis went as follows. Sequencing errors were corrected by clustering, and CDR3s were annotated against IMGT so that V, D and J genes could be assigned. Downstream analyses used only productive TCRbeta rearrangements, leaving out any out-of-frame or stop-codon sequences. To compute clonality, Shannon entropy was normalized by the log of the number of unique productive sequences and then subtracted from one. Clones differing between time points or between blood and tumor were identified using Fisher's exact test with Benjamini-Hochberg correction, with an adjusted p below 0.01 applied as the threshold. What TCRdb holds here is the immuneACCESS table cut down to in-frame rearrangements. Part of the clones is not present; checked against another copy, under half of the missing clones reflect an unresolved V gene, and the others are unexplained. V, J and clone size are those of that table, while D and trimming were read from the DNA. Across this sample there are tens of thousands of clones, with approximately 80% seen only once. The ten largest clones capture around 16% of the sample.

This specimen comes from a study of PD-L1 blockade in urothelial cancer (dated by TCRdb to about 2017). As for the study more broadly: Every patient began therapy at some point between 2013 and 2015 and was given atezolizumab 1,200 mg intravenously every 3 weeks. About 85% of the roughly 29 patients were identified as males with urothelial cancer of bladder origin, and a prior smoking history was reported by 18 of 29 patients. Patients had an ECOG performance status of 0 or 1 and had received between 0 and 3 prior chemotherapy regimens. Blood samples were analyzed 3 weeks after the start of treatment (second dose) and 6 weeks after the start of treatment. Blood samples gave a median of 141,255 T cells and 82,636 unique TCRs, with a median clonality of approximately 0.078. The study, an exploratory multi-omic analysis, examined somatic, immune and clinical correlates of response to PD-L1 blockade with atezolizumab in urothelial cancer. Pretreatment tumor samples, along with matched peripheral blood serially collected before and after atezolizumab treatment, were subjected to TCR sequencing. Durable clinical benefit was defined as a progression-free survival longer than 6 months, and TCR features were additionally tested against progression-free survival and overall survival. In the same patients, whole exome sequencing and RNA sequencing of pretreatment tumors were performed in addition to TCR sequencing. Nine patients achieved durable clinical benefit and 15 to 20 did not. Under 30 patients had pretreatment blood TCR-seq, some 25 had at least one posttreatment blood collection, and some 25 had tumor TCR-seq.

Explained via the paper, the time point label denotes: pretreatment peripheral blood. A total of 29 patients with locally advanced or metastatic urothelial carcinoma, treated at Memorial Sloan Kettering on a trial protocol, made up the cohort. Peripheral blood mononuclear cells were collected from each patient pretreatment and during treatment, giving between 1 and 8 total time points per patient. The Qiagen DNeasy Blood extraction kit was used to purify genomic DNA from total PBMCs and tumor samples. PBMCs were collected pretreatment and during treatment, and were isolated and stored as previously described. Study-wide conclusions, independent of this receptor: A pretreatment peripheral blood TCR clonality below the median was linked to improved progression-free and overall survival. Greater expansion of tumor-associated TCR clones in peripheral blood 3 weeks after the start of treatment was observed in patients with durable benefit (n of about 20, p = 0.022). Because the sample size was small (n ≈ 29) and many exploratory analyses were performed, the results are intended to be hypothesis-generating.

The specimen comprised PBMCs, sampled around atezolizumab (anti-PD-L1) treatment. The receptor was derived from a man in his 60s with urothelial cancer.

CDR3 protein: CASSLGSTTGANVLTF. In nucleotide form, the sequence is TGCGCCAGCAGCCTCGGGTCCACCACCGGGGCCAACGTCCTGACTTTC. The V gene is TRBV5-1 and the J gene is TRBJ2-6, with no confident D gene call. A distance of 15 bases separates the germline ends of V and J, which lose 4 bases and 4 bases respectively. The germline V gene supplies CDR1 SGHRS and CDR2 YFSETQ. Reading from cysteine to phenylalanine, the CDR3 counts 16 amino acids. Just CDR3 DNA is preserved here, 48 bases in frame from base 1.